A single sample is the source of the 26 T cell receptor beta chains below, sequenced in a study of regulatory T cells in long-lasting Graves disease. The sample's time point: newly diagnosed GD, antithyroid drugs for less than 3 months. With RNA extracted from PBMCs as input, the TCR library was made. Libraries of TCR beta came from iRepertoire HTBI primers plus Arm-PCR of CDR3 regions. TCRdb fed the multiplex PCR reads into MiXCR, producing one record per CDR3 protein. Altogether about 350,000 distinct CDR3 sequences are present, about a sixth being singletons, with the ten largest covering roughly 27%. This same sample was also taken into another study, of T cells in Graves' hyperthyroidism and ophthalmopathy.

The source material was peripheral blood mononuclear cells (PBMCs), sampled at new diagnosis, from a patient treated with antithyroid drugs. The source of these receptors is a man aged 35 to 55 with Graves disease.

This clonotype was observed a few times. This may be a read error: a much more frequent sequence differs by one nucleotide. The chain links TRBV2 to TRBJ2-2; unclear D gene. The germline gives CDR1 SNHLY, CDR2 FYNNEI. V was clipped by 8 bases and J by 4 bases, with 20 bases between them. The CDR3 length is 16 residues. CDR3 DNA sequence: TGTGCCAGCGGCGTCGAGGCCATTTACGGCACCGGGGAGCTGTTTTTT. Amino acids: CASGVEAIYGTGELFF.

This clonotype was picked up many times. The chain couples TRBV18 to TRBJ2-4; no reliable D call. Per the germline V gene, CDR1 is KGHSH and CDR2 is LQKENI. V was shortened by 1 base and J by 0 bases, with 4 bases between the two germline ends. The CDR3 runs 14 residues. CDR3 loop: CASSPQTAKNIQYF. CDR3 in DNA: TGTGCCAGCTCACCACAGACAGCCAAAAACATTCAGTACTTC.

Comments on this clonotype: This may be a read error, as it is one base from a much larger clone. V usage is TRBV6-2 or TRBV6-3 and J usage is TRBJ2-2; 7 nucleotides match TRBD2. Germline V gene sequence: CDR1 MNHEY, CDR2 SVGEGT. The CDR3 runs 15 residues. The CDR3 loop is CASSLRTSTDGELSF. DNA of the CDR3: TGTGCCAGCAGTCTGCGGACTAGTACTGACGGGGAGCTGTCTTTT.

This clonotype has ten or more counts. DNA for the CDR3: TGCGCCAGCAGCTTGGGGACCCAAGGTACAGATACGCAGTATTTT. Translation gives CASSLGTQGTDTQYF. The chain has TRBV5-1 and TRBJ2-3; D not resolved. The V end lost 0 bases, the J end lost 3 bases, and 11 bases lay between the germline ends. Germline-derived CDR1 and CDR2 are SGHRS and YFSETQ. The CDR3 sequence is 15 residues long.

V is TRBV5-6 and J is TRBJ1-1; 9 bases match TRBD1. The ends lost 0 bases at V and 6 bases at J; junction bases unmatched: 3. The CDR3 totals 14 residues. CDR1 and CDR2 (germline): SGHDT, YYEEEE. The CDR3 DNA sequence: TGTGCCAGCAGCTTGGACAGGGGGCGCCCTGAAGCTTTCTTT. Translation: CASSLDRGRPEAFF.

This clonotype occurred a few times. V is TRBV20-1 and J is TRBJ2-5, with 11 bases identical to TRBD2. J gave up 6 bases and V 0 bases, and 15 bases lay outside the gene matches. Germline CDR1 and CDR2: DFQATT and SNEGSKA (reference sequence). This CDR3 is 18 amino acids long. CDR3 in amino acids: CSARDLDGLAGGLKTQYF. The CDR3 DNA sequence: TGCAGTGCTAGAGATCTTGATGGGCTAGCGGGGGGTCTGAAGACCCAGTACTTC.

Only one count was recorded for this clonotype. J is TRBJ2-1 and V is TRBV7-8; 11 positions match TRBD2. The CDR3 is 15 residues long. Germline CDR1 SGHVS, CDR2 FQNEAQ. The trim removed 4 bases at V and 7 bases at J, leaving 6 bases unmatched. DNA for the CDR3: TGTGCCAGCAGCTCCTTAGCGGGGGGGCCTAATGAGCAGTTCTTC. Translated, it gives CASSSLAGGPNEQFF.

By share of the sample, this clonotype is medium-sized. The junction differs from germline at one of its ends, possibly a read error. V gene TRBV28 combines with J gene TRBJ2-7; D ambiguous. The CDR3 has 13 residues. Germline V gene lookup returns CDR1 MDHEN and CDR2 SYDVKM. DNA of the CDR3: TGTGCCAGCAGTCCCCCCGAAGGGTCGGGCCCTAGATTC. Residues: CASSPPEGSGPRF.

CDR3 DNA: TGCGCCAGCAGCTTCGCCGGGACAGGAGGTGAAAAACTGTTTTTT. Its protein product is CASSFAGTGGEKLFF. The chain links TRBV5-1 to TRBJ1-4, with TRBD1 identical over 8 bases. The germline gives CDR1 SGHRS, CDR2 YFSETQ. V lost 2 bases to trimming and J lost 7 bases; unmatched junction nucleotides: 7. The CDR3 is 15 residues long.

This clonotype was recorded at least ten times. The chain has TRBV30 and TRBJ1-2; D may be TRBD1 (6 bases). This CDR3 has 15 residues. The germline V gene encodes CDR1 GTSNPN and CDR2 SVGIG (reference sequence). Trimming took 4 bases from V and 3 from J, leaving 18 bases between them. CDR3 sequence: CAWKQGGGRDYGYTF. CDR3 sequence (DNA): TGTGCCTGGAAACAAGGGGGAGGCCGGGACTATGGCTACACCTTC.

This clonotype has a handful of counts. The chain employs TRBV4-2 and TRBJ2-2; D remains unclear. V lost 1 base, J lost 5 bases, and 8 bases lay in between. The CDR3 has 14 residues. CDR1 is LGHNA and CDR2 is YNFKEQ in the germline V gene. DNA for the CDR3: TGTGCCAGCAGCCAAGTTTCCCATACCGGGGAGCTGTTTTTT. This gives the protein CASSQVSHTGELFF.

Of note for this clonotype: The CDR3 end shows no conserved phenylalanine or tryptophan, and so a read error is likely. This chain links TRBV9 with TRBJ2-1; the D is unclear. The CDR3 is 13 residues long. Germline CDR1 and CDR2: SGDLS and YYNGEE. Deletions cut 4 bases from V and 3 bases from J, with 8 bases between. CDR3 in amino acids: CASSIPSYNEQFS. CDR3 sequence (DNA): TGTGCCAGCAGCATACCTAGCTACAATGAGCAGTTCTCC.

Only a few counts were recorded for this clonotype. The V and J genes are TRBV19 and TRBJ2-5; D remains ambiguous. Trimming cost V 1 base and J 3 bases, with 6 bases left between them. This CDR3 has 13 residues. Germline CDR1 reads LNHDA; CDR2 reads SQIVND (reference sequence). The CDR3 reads CASSIAREETQYF. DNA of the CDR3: TGTGCCAGTAGTATAGCCAGAGAAGAGACCCAGTACTTC.

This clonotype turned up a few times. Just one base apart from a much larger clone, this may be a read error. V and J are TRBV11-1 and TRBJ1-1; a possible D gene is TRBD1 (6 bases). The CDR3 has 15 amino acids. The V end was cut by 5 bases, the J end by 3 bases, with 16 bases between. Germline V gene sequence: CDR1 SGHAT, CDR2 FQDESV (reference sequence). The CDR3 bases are TGTGCCAGCAGCACTCGGATAGGGGGAGACACTGAAGCTTTCTTT. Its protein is CASSTRIGGDTEAFF.

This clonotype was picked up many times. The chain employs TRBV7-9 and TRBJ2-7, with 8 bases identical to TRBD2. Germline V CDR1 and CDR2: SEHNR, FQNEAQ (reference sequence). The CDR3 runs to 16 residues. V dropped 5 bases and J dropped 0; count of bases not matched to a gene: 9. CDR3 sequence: CASSLRVAGSSYEQYF. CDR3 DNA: TGTGCCAGCAGCCTCAGAGTAGCGGGGAGCTCCTACGAGCAGTACTTC.

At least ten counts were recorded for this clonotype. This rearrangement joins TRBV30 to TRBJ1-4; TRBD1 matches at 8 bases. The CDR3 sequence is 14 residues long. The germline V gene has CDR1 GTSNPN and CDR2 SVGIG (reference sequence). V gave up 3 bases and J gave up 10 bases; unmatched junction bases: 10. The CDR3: CAWSSGGPPLKLFF. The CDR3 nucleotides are TGTGCCTGGAGCTCAGGGGGCCCTCCCCTAAAACTGTTTTTT.

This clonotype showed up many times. CDR3 DNA sequence: TGTGCCAGCAGTTTTTCTAGTGCGGGGACAGGGTTCGACAATGAGCAGTTCTTC. Encoded protein: CASSFSSAGTGFDNEQFF. The chain recombines TRBV12-3 or TRBV12-4 with TRBJ2-1; 9 nucleotides align to TRBD1. The CDR3 covers 18 residues. J lost 5 bases, V lost 3 bases, and 14 bases had no gene match.

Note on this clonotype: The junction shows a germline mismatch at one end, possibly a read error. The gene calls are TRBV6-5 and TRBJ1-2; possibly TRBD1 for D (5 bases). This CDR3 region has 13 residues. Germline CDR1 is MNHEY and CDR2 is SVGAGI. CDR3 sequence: CASSSQGNEGYAF. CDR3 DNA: TGTGCCAGCAGTTCCCAGGGTAACGAGGGCTACGCCTTC.

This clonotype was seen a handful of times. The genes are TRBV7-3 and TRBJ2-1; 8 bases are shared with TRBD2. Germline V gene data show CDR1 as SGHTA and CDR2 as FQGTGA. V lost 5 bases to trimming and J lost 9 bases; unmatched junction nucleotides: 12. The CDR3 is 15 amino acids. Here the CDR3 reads CASSPPGGAISEQFF. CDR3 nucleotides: TGTGCCAGCAGCCCACCCGGGGGGGCCATTAGTGAGCAGTTCTTC.

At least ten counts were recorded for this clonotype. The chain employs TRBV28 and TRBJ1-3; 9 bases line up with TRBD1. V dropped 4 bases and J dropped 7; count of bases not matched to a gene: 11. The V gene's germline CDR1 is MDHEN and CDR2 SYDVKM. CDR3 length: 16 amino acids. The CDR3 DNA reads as TGTGCCAGCAGTTCATCCGGGACAGGGTATCGGAACACCATATATTTT. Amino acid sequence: CASSSSGTGYRNTIYF.

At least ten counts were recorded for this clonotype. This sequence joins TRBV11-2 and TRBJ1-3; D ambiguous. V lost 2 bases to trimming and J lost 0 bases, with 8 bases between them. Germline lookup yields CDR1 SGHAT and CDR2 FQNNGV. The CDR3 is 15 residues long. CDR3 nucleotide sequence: TGTGCCAGCAGCTTACGCCCGGTCTCTGGAAACACCATATATTTT. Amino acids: CASSLRPVSGNTIYF.

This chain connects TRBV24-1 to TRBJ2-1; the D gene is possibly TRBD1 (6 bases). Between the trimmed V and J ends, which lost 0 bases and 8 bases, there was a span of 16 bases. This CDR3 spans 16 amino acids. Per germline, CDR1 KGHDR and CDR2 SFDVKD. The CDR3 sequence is CATSDLQGGGIDEQFF. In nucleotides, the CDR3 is TGTGCCACCAGTGATTTGCAAGGGGGTGGGATCGATGAGCAGTTCTTC.

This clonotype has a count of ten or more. The CDR3 loop is CASSWDAYGYTF. The DNA for the CDR3 is TGTGCCAGCAGTTGGGACGCCTATGGCTACACCTTC. The J gene is TRBJ1-2, the V gene TRBV28; D may be TRBD1 (5 bases). V dropped 4 bases and J dropped 4 bases, with 7 bases sitting between them. The CDR3 is made up of 12 amino acids. Germline lookup yields CDR1 MDHEN and CDR2 SYDVKM.

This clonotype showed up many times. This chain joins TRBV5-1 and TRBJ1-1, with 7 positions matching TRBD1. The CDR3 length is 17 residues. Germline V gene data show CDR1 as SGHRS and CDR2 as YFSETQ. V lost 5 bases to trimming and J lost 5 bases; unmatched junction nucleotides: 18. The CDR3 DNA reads TGCGCCAGCAGGAAGTACAGGGGAGCGGGTTCGGGGACTGAAGCTTTCTTT. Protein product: CASRKYRGAGSGTEAFF.

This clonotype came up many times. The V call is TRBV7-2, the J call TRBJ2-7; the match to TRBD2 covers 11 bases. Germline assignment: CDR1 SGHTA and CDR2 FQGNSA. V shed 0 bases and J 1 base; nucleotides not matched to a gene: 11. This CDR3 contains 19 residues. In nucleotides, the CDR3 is TGTGCCAGCAGCTTAGCGCAGGGATCGGGACTAGCGGTTTCCTACGAGCAGTACTTC. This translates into CASSLAQGSGLAVSYEQYF.

This CDR3 reads CASSQDGRSNQPQHF. DNA for the CDR3: TGCGCCAGCAGCCAAGATGGAAGGAGCAATCAGCCCCAGCATTTT. V gene TRBV4-1 combines with J gene TRBJ1-5; D ambiguous. V was cut by 0 bases and J by 1 base, with 7 bases left in between. The CDR3 spans 15 residues. CDR1 is MGHRA, CDR2 YSYEKL, per germline.